These 12 T cell receptor beta chains were sequenced from one sample in a study of T cells in localized non-small cell lung cancer. Clones were sequenced by immunoSEQ multiplex PCR, and TCRdb holds only the in-frame ones, with some missing. The table records some 25,000 clones, roughly 90% of them present only once. The source was peripheral blood, collected before any cancer treatment. These receptor sequences come from a female donor aged 60 or older with stage I lung adenocarcinoma.

This clone came up once. This chain joins TRBV5-1 and TRBJ1-1, with D possibly being TRBD1 (5 bases). Germline V lookup: CDR1 SGHRS, CDR2 YFSETQ. The CDR3 spans 15 residues. V lost 3 bases and J lost 1, with 13 bases in between. Here the CDR3 reads CASSSGPDTNTEAFF. CDR3 bases: TGCGCCAGCAGCTCGGGGCCGGATACGAACACTGAAGCTTTCTTT.

V usage is TRBV7-3 and J usage is TRBJ2-1; the match to TRBD1 covers 10 bases. In germline, CDR1 is SGHTA, CDR2 FQGTGA. V shed 6 bases, J shed 4 bases, and the junction held 9 bases outside the gene matches. The CDR3 length is 16 residues. In DNA form, the CDR3 reads TGTGCCAGCAGTCCGGACAGGGGGTGGTTTTACAATGAGCAGTTCTTC. It encodes CASSPDRGWFYNEQFF. Combining the CDR3 with reference TRBV7-3 and TRBJ2-1 gives the whole variable domain GAGVSQTPSNKVTEKGKYVELRCDPISGHTALYWYRQSLGQGPEFLIYFQGTGAADDSGLPNDRFFAVRPEGSVSTLKIQRTERGDSAVYLCASSPDRGWFYNEQFFGPGTRLTVL.

The genes are TRBV5-4 and TRBJ2-6, with D possibly matching TRBD2 (6 bases). Germline CDR1 reads SGHNT; CDR2 reads YYREEE (reference sequence). The CDR3 extends over 19 amino acids. V was clipped by 3 bases and J by 0 bases, with 19 bases between them. CDR3 coding DNA: TGTGCCAGCAGCTCGTGGAGAAGCGGGTTAAACTCTGGGGCCAACGTCCTGACTTTC. Protein sequence: CASSSWRSGLNSGANVLTF.

The chain combines TRBV4-2 with TRBJ2-5; TRBD2 matches at 11 bases. The trim removed 1 base at V and 4 bases at J, leaving 20 bases unmatched. This CDR3 is built from 21 residues. CDR1 and CDR2 from the germline V gene are LGHNA and YNFKEQ. CDR3 protein: CASSQASATSGMASGVETQYF. The DNA for the CDR3 is TGTGCCAGCAGCCAAGCTTCCGCGACTAGCGGGATGGCCTCGGGGGTAGAGACCCAGTACTTC.

V is TRBV9 and J is TRBJ1-2; 7 bases line up with TRBD1. This CDR3 has 14 residues. Losses at the gene ends were 4 bases for V and 2 bases for J; bases not matched to a gene: 5. The germline gives CDR1 SGDLS, CDR2 YYNGEE. The CDR3 spells CASSIEQGNYGYTF. The CDR3 DNA sequence: TGTGCCAGCAGCATAGAACAGGGGAACTATGGCTACACCTTC.

The chain carries TRBV14 and TRBJ1-3; D gene uncertain. Germline V gene data show CDR1 as SGHDN and CDR2 as FVKESK. This CDR3 has 15 amino acids. Between the trimmed V and J ends, which lost 0 bases and 9 bases, there was a span of 15 bases. DNA for the CDR3: TGTGCCAGCAGCCAAGATGGCAGCAAGAGAGGCACCATATATTTT. Translating gives CASSQDGSKRGTIYF.

This chain connects TRBV30 to TRBJ1-2; no clear D. CDR3 length: 14 residues. V lost 2 bases, J lost 6 bases, and 16 bases lay in between. Germline V gene data show CDR1 as GTSNPN and CDR2 as SVGIG (reference sequence). The CDR3 protein is CAWSPYGLGNGYTF. The DNA of the CDR3 is TGTGCCTGGAGTCCTTACGGCCTGGGAAATGGCTACACCTTC.

The rearrangement joins TRBV6-1 to TRBJ2-2, with a weak D call TRBD1 (5 bases). The germline CDR1 and CDR2 sequences are MNHNS and SASEGT. Trimming shortened V by 11 bases and J by 2 bases, and 9 bases separated the two germline ends. The CDR3 sequence is 12 residues long. The CDR3 DNA reads as TGTGCCCAGGGCCACAACACCGGGGAGCTGTTTTTT. It codes for CAQGHNTGELFF.

The J gene is TRBJ2-1, the V gene TRBV4-2; 10 nucleotides match TRBD2. J was trimmed by 5 bases and V by 4 bases; bases with no gene match: 8. From germline, CDR1 is LGHNA and CDR2 YNFKEQ. There are 16 residues in the CDR3. CDR3 nucleotides: TGTGCCAGCAGCCCCCCAGGGACTAGCGCAAACAATGAGCAGTTCTTC. It translates to CASSPPGTSANNEQFF.

This clone is termed medium-sized. CDR3 DNA sequence: TGTGCCAGCAGCGTAGACGGATACGAGCAGTACTTC. Encoded protein: CASSVDGYEQYF. This chain connects TRBV9 to TRBJ2-7; D is unclear. V was shortened by 0 bases and J by 4 bases, with 5 bases between the two germline ends. Germline V CDR1 and CDR2: SGDLS, YYNGEE. The CDR3 loop spans 12 amino acids.

V is TRBV5-1 and J is TRBJ1-6; 10 bases match TRBD1. The CDR3 consists of 17 residues. Germline trimming cut 4 bases from V and 9 bases from J; bases unmatched to any gene: 13. The germline CDR1 and CDR2 sequences are SGHRS and YFSETQ. The CDR3 spells CASSRMDRGALGSPLHF. Written as DNA, the CDR3 is TGCGCCAGCAGCCGAATGGACAGGGGGGCCCTAGGTTCACCCCTCCACTTT.

V is TRBV7-9 and J is TRBJ1-4; possibly TRBD1 for D (5 bases). The CDR3 length is 15 residues. Per the germline V gene, CDR1 is SEHNR and CDR2 is FQNEAQ (reference sequence). Trimming pared 5 bases from V and 7 bases from J, leaving 17 bases between. CDR3 sequence: CASSPSGTLGEKLFF. CDR3 coding DNA: TGTGCCAGCAGCCCATCCGGGACCCTCGGTGAAAAACTGTTTTTT.